The sequence of this T cell receptor (beta chain) was determined in a study of blood T cell repertoires in COVID-19. Background on the study: Acute-phase and convalescent COVID-19 samples originated in the United States, Italy and Spain.

The CDR3 covers 16 residues. Trimming shortened V by 7 bases and J by 9 bases, and 25 bases separated the two germline ends. Germline loops: CDR1 LNHDA, CDR2 SQIVND (reference sequence). Only in-frame clones appear in the TCRdb table, and some are missing; sequencing was by immunoSEQ multiplex PCR. The sample lists 85,000 to 90,000 clones, 70% to 85% occurring once. The clonotype originates from a man between 65 and 85 years old with acute or convalescent COVID-19. Sequencing used peripheral blood. The V and J genes are TRBV19 and TRBJ1-5; D is ambiguous. The CDR3 loop is CASTTTPESVARPQHF. In DNA form, the CDR3 reads TGTGCCAGTACCACAACGCCGGAGTCGGTGGCTCGGCCCCAGCATTTT.